The TCR beta chain described here comes from a study of cytomegalovirus exposure and HLA in healthy donors. Study conclusions and caveats: In a later analysis, TCR beta V- and J-gene trimming was associated with a missense DCLRE1C variant. When a later analysis compared HLA-associated TCR beta chains with equally common others, the HLA-associated chains turned out to be more clonally expanded and to have lower generation probabilities. Apart from CMV serostatus, no immune exposure information was available.

CDR1 is KGHSH and CDR2 is LQKENI in the germline V gene. V was cut by 6 bases and J by 4 bases, with 13 bases left in between. The CDR3 sequence is 13 residues long. Healthy donors of bone marrow made up the group. Regarding this clone: Its antigen remains unknown.

The PCR employed 60 Vbeta primers together with 13 Jbeta primers. Here immunoSEQ multiplex PCR was the method, and the copy in TCRdb shows in-frame clones only, minus some. This repertoire shows around 140,000 clones, approximately 87% found once; its top ten account for 1.5%. The sequencing input was PBMCs. The rearrangement links TRBV18 to TRBJ2-7; D perhaps matches TRBD1 (7 bases). The sequence was collected from a man aged 35 to 55 in good health and CMV-seronegative. DNA of the CDR3: TGTGCCAGCTCGTCCGCAGGGGGGTACGAGCAGTACTTC. This gives the protein CASSSAGGYEQYF.